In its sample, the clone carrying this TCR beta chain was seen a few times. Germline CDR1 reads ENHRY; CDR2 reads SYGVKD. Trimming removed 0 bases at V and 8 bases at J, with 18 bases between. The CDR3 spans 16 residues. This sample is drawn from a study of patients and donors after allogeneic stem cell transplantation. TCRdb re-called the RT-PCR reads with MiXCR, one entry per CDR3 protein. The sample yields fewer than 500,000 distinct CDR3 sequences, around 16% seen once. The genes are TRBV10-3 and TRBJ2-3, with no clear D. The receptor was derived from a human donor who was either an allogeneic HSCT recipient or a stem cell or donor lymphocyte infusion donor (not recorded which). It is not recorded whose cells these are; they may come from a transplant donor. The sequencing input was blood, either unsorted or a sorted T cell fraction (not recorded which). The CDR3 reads CAISESVARRLSTQYF. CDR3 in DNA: TGTGCCATCAGTGAGTCTGTAGCCCGGCGTCTTAGTACGCAGTATTTT.